This T cell receptor (beta chain) was identified during a study of identifying expanded T cells in peripheral blood (dated by TCRdb to 2018 to 2020). Regarding the study in general: Separate aliquots of the same genomic DNA pool were sequenced to produce technical replicates, and four replicates were compared in pairs. What the research found in general, with its limitations: Across all healthy-donor time intervals, the beta-binomial model significantly lowered both the number of clones called differentially abundant and the false-positive rate. For all healthy donors, the variance in clone template counts between approximately 2-week samples rose significantly as total template count increased. The binomial model flagged approximately 1.2 differentially abundant clones between technical replicates, compared with about 16 over approximately 2 weeks and approximately 19 over approximately four weeks. The authors expected that biological variance in healthy repertoires might rise further over much longer intervals, such as months to years.

The CDR3 spans 11 residues, from the cysteine through the phenylalanine. Only the CDR3 region is kept as DNA, spanning 33 bases read in frame from base 1. V is shortened by 6 bases, J by 3 bases, and the region joining them spans 9 bases. Reading the germline V gene gives CDR1 SQVTM and CDR2 ANQGSEA. TCRbeta CDR3 regions were profiled by bias-controlled multiplex PCR amplification of genomic DNA with the immunoSEQ Assay. Processing in the source paper ran as follows. The absolute abundance of each unique TCRbeta CDR3 region was quantified after sequences were collapsed and filtered. Differential abundance was tested with two models: a binomial (Fisher-equivalent) model and a beta-binomial model that adds time-dependent variance fitted from healthy donors. Clones with fewer than 5 combined templates were removed, and differential abundance was called for clones with a Benjamini-Hochberg FDR below 0.01. The form v = (b*log(k)+a)^2 was used to model beta-binomial variance as a function of total template count across the two samples. TCRdb took over this immuneACCESS table, retaining in-frame rearrangements with V and J assigned. Such tables are incomplete; in checked studies, under half of the missing clones stem from an unresolved V gene, and the remainder is unexplained. Clone size and the V and J calls come from that table; the DNA yielded D and trimming. This sample comprises roughly 100,000 clones, 70% to 90% of them detected only once. In total, the top ten clones hold roughly 13% of the sample.

Comments on this clone: Its target antigen remains unknown. Qualities for individual bases were not recorded, and no much larger clone is one base off.

During the collection period, no infections or other immune events were recorded for the healthy donors. To calibrate time-dependent variance in a beta-binomial model of T-cell clone differential abundance, blood repertoires from healthy donors were used as a training cohort. The training cohort was composed of roughly 10 healthy donors, 3 female and 7 male. On average the donors were approximately 42 years old, and their ages spanned about 25 to 64 years. Obtained from a commercial supplier, whole blood was collected from each healthy donor at three time points set two to three weeks apart. For immunosequencing, genomic DNA was extracted from whole blood that had not been sorted.

This sequence uses TRBV29-1 and TRBJ2-7; TRBD2 is a possible D gene, resting on 6 matching bases. The specimen sequenced was blood. The TCR was taken from a person aged 18-70 years in good health. CDR3 protein: CSVSTSYEQYF. The DNA reads TGCAGCGTGTCGACTAGCTACGAGCAGTACTTC.